The clone carrying this TCR beta chain is a singleton in its sample. As yet, its antigen is unknown. The data were obtained in a study of graft-versus-host responses after intestinal transplantation. Profiling relied on immunoSEQ multiplex PCR, and the TCRdb table lists in-frame clones only, not all of them. The data hold 10,000 or so clones, with 90% to 95% observed a single time. Findings and caveats of the study: Early post-transplant HvG declines were associated with peak circulating GvH clone levels. Analysis identified GvH clones in recipient marrow, with some appearing first in ileum or blood.

This sample comprised PBMCs, obtained 8 days after intestinal transplant. The receptor comes from a human patient who received an intestinal transplant, so some T cells may come from the graft donor.

This CDR3 reads CASSSPSGAPDTQYF. The CDR3 DNA reads TGTGCCAGCAGCTCCCCCTCCGGGGCTCCAGATACGCAGTATTTT. The V call is TRBV7-6, the J call TRBJ2-3, with D perhaps assigned TRBD1 or TRBD2 (5 bases each). The germline V and J ends were trimmed by 4 bases and 4 bases, with 15 bases remaining between them. The CDR3 sequence is 15 residues long. Per germline, CDR1 SGHVS and CDR2 FNYEAQ.